There are many counts of the clone carrying this T cell receptor (beta chain). Its specificity is not known. This sample stems from a study of T cells in Graves' hyperthyroidism and ophthalmopathy. Points from the study as a whole: Ophthalmopathy and stable hyperthyroidism were told apart by a 13 V-J model. Blood held most thyroid clonotypes expanded above 0.001 frequency.

V lost 8 bases, J lost 6 bases, and 15 bases lay in between. CDR1 ENHRY and CDR2 SYGVKD come from the germline V gene. The CDR3 contains 13 residues. The TCR beta CDR3 regions underwent amplification using RNA transcripts as the source. RT-PCR in the first round (using the HTBI primer set) targeted the TCR CDR3. TCRdb called the multiplex PCR reads again in MiXCR, with one record for every CDR3 protein. The sample consists of 550,000 to 600,000 distinct CDR3 sequences, 35% to 55% of them appearing once. Exclusion followed for patients with uncontrolled infection, other autoimmune disease, pregnancy or lactation. Diagnosing involved the use of clinical symptoms, serum thyroxine and TRAb, thyroid ultrasound and orbital computed tomography.

The TCR was taken from an adult woman with Graves' disease, either hyperthyroidism or ophthalmopathy (not recorded which). Specimen: peripheral blood or thyroid tissue (not recorded which). V is TRBV10-3 and J is TRBJ2-3; D could derive from TRBD1 or TRBD2 (5 bases each). CDR3: CAIRADTSDTQYF. CDR3 bases: TGTGCCATCCGAGCGGACACCTCCGATACGCAGTATTTT.